The entry that follows covers one TCR beta chain sequence. This clone's antigen is unknown. A much larger clone lies a single base off, so this may be a read error. The sample originates from a study of response to subunit inactivated influenza vaccine (dated by TCRdb to the late 2010s). Regarding the study in general: Deep quantitative profiling of the T cell receptor repertoire was used in the study to follow responses to a trivalent subunit inactivated influenza vaccine. General conclusions and limits of the study: The authors proposed that each seasonal influenza vaccination may bring in only a limited number of new T cells.

The protocol used for the library was RT-PCR. Sequencing relied on an Illumina HiSeq 2500. In TCRdb, the public reads were trimmed at Q25 with fastp and aligned with MiXCR, with productive beta chains retained. Duplicate CDR3 protein sequences are folded into a single record with the most common DNA and genes. The sample profile shows 550,000 to 800,000 distinct CDR3 sequences; more than 11% of them were found once. 6.5% to 8.5% of the sample comes from the top ten. This sample comprised PBMCs from blood, obtained 14 days before vaccination. The TCR comes from a man aged 45 to 65 who received an inactivated influenza vaccine. Donor details come from another sample of the same person, matched by shared clones.

CDR3 protein: CSAILGPAASEQYF. The bases are TGCAGTGCTATACTGGGACCAGCGGCCTCAGAGCAGTACTTC. The chain was built from TRBV20-1 and TRBJ2-7; the D gene could be either TRBD1 or TRBD2, each agreeing at 5 bases. CDR1 is given as DFQATT and CDR2 as SNEGSKA, both from the germline V gene (reference sequence). From the cysteine through the phenylalanine, the CDR3 covers 14 amino acids. Kept here is only the CDR3 DNA, which spans 42 bases and is read in frame from base 1. V is clipped by 4 bases and J by 7 bases, and the sequence between their germline boundaries is 20 bases long.